Listed below are T cell receptor beta chains from one sample, sequenced in a study of T cell responses to AZD1222 COVID-19 vaccine. Data came from immunoSEQ multiplex PCR; TCRdb stores just in-frame clones and leaves some out. The table shows about 83,000 clones, with 86% occurring only once. The starting material was peripheral blood, obtained on day 0 of AZD1222 vaccination. The receptors were sampled from an adult in good health. CDR3s leave out the opening cysteine and the closing phenylalanine or tryptophan.

TRBV4-1	TRBJ1-1	ASSQYPADTEAF
TRBV29-1	TRBJ2-1	SLTNLAGVAMEQF
TRBV3-1/TRBV3-2	TRBJ2-3	ASSPARGRTDTQY
TRBV7-3	TRBJ2-5	ASSFDPQETQY
TRBV4-1	TRBJ2-1	ASSHLSSGSKDEQF
TRBV19	TRBJ1-6	ASSIGGFGSPLH
TRBV9	TRBJ1-4	ASSISDGRNEKLF
TRBV5-5	TRBJ2-5	ASSVGTGGSNQETQY
TRBV2	TRBJ1-2	ASRERTYGYT
TRBV27	TRBJ2-7	ASSPSLPSYEQY
TRBV6-4	TRBJ2-1	ASSILAGPYNEQF
TRBV5-4	TRBJ2-1	ASSLKAGGPVNEQF
TRBV19	TRBJ1-4	ASSIVAAAEKLF
TRBV3-1/TRBV3-2	TRBJ2-5	ASSQVGLGGETQY
TRBV28	TRBJ1-2	ASTRVKNYGYT
TRBV12-3/TRBV12-4	TRBJ2-2	ASTSANTGELF
TRBV5-1	TRBJ2-7	ASSLAPLTGLYEQY
TRBV12-5	TRBJ1-1	ASAKRQGVTEAF
TRBV5-4	TRBJ1-2	ASSLGGGELCT
TRBV27	TRBJ1-2	ASSITQTGGYGYT
TRBV20-1	TRBJ2-1	SASVAGWDNEQF
TRBV30	TRBJ1-3	AWSVWASGNTIY
TRBV5-8	TRBJ2-2	ASSLRDRLSGELF
TRBV27	TRBJ1-2	ASSRNHQELANYGYT
TRBV7-2	TRBJ1-6	ASSLAGDRVRSPLH
TRBV9	TRBJ2-3	ASSVDPWSGMNTQY
TRBV30	TRBJ2-7	AWTAGTGGLVYYEQY
TRBV2	TRBJ1-5	ASSERSDNQPQH
TRBV5-1	TRBJ2-6	ASSLAGSGANVLT
TRBV7-3	TRBJ1-2	ASSQEASPYGYT
TRBV5-8	TRBJ1-5	ASSPGPMRGNQPQH
TRBV4-2	TRBJ1-2	ASSQGDGSYGYT
TRBV2	TRBJ2-1	ASSATRLGDNEQF
TRBV2	TRBJ1-2	ASNSNQANYGYT
TRBV7-9	TRBJ1-1	ASSSYRGSAF
TRBV4-1	TRBJ1-3	ASSRGTTGNTIY
TRBV6-5	TRBJ1-6	ASSYSGDNSPLH
TRBV5-6	TRBJ1-5	ASSVGARAGQPQH
TRBV7-8	TRBJ2-1	ASSLFSGRKNEQF
TRBV14	TRBJ2-3	ASSQEIRGNTQY
TRBV10-1	TRBJ2-7	ASGPGLATHEQY
TRBV15	TRBJ1-4	ATSRAMGATNEKLF
TRBV19	TRBJ1-5	ASSTSGDSLNQPQH
TRBV5-1	TRBJ2-3	ASSSLRGTDTQY
TRBV29-1	TRBJ1-3	SGGQSSGNTIY
TRBV19	TRBJ1-5	ASGDRALNQPQH
TRBV28	TRBJ2-7	ASSSLAGGGYEQY
TRBV30	TRBJ2-7	AWSHSYSYEQY
TRBV7-8	TRBJ2-3	ASSSGTAADTQY
TRBV5-1	TRBJ2-3	ASRETGSEDTQY
TRBV30	TRBJ1-2	AWVHVWGQGDGYT
TRBV18	TRBJ2-7	ASSPLSGYEQY
TRBV6-5	TRBJ1-2	ASSYEWDRGLVDYT
TRBV27	TRBJ2-2	ASSLVQGSTGELF
TRBV5-6	TRBJ2-3	ASSLGAGTWVDTQY